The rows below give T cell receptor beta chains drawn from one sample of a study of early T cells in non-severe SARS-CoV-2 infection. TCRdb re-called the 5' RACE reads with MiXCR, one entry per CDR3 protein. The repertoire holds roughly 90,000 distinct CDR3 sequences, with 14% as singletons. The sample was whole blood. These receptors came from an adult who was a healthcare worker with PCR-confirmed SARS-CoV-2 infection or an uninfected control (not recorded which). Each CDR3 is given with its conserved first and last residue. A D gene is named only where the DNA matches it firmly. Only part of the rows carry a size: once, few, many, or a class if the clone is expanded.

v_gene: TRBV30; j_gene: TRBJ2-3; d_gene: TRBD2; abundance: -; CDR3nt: TGTGCCTGCTCCCCCCTAGCGGGGGGGACAGATACGCAGTATTTT; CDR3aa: CACSPLAGGTDTQYF
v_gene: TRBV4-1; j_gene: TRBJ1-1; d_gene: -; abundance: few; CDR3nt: TGCGCCAGCAGCCAAGAAACAGGTAGCACTGAAGCTTTCTTT; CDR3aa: CASSQETGSTEAFF
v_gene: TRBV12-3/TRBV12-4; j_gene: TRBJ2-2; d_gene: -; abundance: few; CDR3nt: TGTGCCAGCGTCGAGTTAAGGAACACCGGGGAGCTGTTTTTT; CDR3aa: CASVELRNTGELFF
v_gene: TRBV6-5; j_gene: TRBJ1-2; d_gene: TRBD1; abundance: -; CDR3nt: TGTGCCAGCAGCACAGGGGAGGGTAGAGGCTACACCTTC; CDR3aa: CASSTGEGRGYTF
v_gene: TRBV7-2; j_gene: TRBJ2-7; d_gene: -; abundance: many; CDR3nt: TGTGCCAGCAGCCCGAGATACGAGCAGTACTTC; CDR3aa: CASSPRYEQYF
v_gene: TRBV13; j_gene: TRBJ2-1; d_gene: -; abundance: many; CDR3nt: TGTGCCAGCAGTCTAGGGGACACGGTCTCCTACAATGAGCAGTTCTTC; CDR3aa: CASSLGDTVSYNEQFF
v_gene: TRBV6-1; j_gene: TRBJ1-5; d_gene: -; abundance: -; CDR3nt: TGTGCCAGCGTCGGAGCCTTGAGGCCCCAGCATTTT; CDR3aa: CASVGALRPQHF
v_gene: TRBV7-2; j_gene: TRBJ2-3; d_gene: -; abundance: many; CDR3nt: TGTGCCAGCAGCCGGGACTTAAGCACAGATACGCAGTATTTT; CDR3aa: CASSRDLSTDTQYF
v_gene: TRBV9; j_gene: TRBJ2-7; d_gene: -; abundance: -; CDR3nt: TGTGCCAGCAGCGTAGATACAGCTTTCTACGAGCAGTACTTC; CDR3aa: CASSVDTAFYEQYF
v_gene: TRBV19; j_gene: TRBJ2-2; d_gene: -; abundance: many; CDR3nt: TGTGCCAGTAACCCAGCTACAGGGCGTACCGGGGAGCTGTTTTTT; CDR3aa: CASNPATGRTGELFF
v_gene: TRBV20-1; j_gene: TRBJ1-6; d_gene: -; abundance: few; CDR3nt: TGCAGTGCGCGGTTCTATAATTCACCCCTCCACTTT; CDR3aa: CSARFYNSPLHF
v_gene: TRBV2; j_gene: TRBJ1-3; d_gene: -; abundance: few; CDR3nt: TGTGCCAGCACCGCAGCCATCTCTGGAAACACCATATATTTT; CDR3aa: CASTAAISGNTIYF
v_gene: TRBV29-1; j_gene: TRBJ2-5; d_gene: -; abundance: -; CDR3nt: TGCAGCGTTGAGAACCTAGAAGAGACCCAGTACTTC; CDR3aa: CSVENLEETQYF
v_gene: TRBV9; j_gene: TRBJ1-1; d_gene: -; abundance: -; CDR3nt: TGTGCCAGCAGGAGGGACTCGACAGCTTCGAACACTGAAGCTTTCTTT; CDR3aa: CASRRDSTASNTEAFF
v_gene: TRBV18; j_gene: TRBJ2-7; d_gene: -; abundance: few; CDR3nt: TGTGCCAGCTCACCACAGGGGCAAGGCTACGAGCAGTACTTC; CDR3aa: CASSPQGQGYEQYF
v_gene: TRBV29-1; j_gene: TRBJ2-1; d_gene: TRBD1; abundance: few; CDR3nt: TGCAGCGTTGCAGGTCCGGGACAGGGAATTTACAATGAGCAGTTCTTC; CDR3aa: CSVAGPGQGIYNEQFF
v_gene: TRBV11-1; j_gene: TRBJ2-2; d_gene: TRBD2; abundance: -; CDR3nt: TGTGCCAGCAGTCCTAAATTAGCGGGTAGGATGACCGGGGAGCTGTTTTTT; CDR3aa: CASSPKLAGRMTGELFF
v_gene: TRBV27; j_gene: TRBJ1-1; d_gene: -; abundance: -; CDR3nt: TGTGCCAGCAGTTCCCCTGCCAGGATGCCTGAAGCTTTCTTT; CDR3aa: CASSSPARMPEAFF
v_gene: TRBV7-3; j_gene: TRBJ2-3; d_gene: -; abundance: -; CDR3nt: TGTGCCAGCAGCTTATCTGCCGGTCCTGATACGCAGTATTTT; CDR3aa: CASSLSAGPDTQYF
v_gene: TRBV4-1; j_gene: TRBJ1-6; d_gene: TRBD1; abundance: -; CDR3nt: TGCGCCAGCAGCCAAGGGACAGGGAGAGGCTCTCTTCGCGCGGCACCCCTCCACTTT; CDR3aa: CASSQGTGRGSLRAAPLHF
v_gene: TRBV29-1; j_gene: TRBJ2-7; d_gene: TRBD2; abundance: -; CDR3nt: TGCAGCGTTTGCCCTAGCGGGGGGGACTACGAGCAGTACTTC; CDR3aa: CSVCPSGGDYEQYF
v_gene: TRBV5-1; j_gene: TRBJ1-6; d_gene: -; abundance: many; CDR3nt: TGCGCCAGCAGCCCTGGTGGGGCAGTTCCACGTAATTCACCCCTCCACTTT; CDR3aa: CASSPGGAVPRNSPLHF
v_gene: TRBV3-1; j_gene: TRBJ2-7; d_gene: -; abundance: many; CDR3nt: TGTGCCAGCAGCCAAGATTCCCTAGCCTACGAGCAGTACTTC; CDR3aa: CASSQDSLAYEQYF
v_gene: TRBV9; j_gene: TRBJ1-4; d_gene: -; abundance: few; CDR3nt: TGTGCCAGCAGCCCTAGGAGGGGCGTCCGAGAAAAACTGTTTTTT; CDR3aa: CASSPRRGVREKLFF
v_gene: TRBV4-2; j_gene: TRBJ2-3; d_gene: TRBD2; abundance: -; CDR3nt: TGTGCCAGCAGCCAAGGACTAGCGGGGGCCCCCTTCACAGATACGCAGTATTTT; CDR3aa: CASSQGLAGAPFTDTQYF
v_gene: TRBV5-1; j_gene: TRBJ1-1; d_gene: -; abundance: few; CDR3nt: TGCGCCAGCAGCTTGTGGGAAAGGACTGAAGCTTTCTTT; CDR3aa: CASSLWERTEAFF
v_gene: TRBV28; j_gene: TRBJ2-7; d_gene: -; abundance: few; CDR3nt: TGTGCCAGCAGTCCGCAGAACAGGTGGTCCTACGAGCAGTACTTC; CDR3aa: CASSPQNRWSYEQYF
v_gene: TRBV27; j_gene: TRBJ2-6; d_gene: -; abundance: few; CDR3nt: TGTGCCAGCAGTTTATTTGGGGCCAACGTCCTGACTTTC; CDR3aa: CASSLFGANVLTF
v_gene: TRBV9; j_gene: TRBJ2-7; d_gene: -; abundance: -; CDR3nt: TGTGCCAGCAGCCCGGCCGGGACACGGGCCTCCGAGCAGTACTTC; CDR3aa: CASSPAGTRASEQYF
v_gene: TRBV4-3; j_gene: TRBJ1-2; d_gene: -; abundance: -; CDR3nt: TGCGCCAGCAGCCAAGAGGAGGGTGGTTATGGCTACACCTTC; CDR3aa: CASSQEEGGYGYTF
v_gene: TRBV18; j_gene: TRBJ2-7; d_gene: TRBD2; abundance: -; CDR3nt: TGTGCCAGCTCCCGCGGTGGGGGGGTCTACGAGCAGTACTTC; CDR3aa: CASSRGGGVYEQYF
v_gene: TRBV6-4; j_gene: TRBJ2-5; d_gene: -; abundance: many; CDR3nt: TGTGCCAGCAGTGGTGCGGCGGGGCAAGAGACCCAGTACTTC; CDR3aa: CASSGAAGQETQYF
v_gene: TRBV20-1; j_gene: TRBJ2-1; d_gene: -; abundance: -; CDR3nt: TGCAGTGCTAGCAATTTTAATGAGCAGTTCTTC; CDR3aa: CSASNFNEQFF
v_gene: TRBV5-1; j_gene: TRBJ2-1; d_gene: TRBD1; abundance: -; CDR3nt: TGCGCCAGCAGCGGGGGACAGAGTTACAATGAGCAGTTCTTC; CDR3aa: CASSGGQSYNEQFF
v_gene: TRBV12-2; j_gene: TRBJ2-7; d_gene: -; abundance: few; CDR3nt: TGTGCAAGTCGCTGCCGGGACAGGCCCTCCTACGAGCAGTACTTC; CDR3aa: CASRCRDRPSYEQYF
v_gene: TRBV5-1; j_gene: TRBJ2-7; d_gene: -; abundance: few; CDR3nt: TGCGCCAGCAGCTTGCCTCGGGGGCGCGTGGCCTCCTACGAGCAGTACTTC; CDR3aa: CASSLPRGRVASYEQYF
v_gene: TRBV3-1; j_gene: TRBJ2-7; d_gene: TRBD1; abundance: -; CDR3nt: TGTGCCAGCAGCCTCGGGGCGCACAGGGGCCTCGAGCAGTACTTC; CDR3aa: CASSLGAHRGLEQYF
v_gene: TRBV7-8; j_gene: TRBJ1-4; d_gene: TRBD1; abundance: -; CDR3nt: TGTGCCAGCAGCCAAGGGACAGCCACCATTGAAAAACTGTTTTTT; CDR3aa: CASSQGTATIEKLFF
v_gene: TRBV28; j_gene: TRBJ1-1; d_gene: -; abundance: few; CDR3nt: TGTGCCAGCAGGATACCCAGGGGAATGAACACTGAAGCTTTCTTT; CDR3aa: CASRIPRGMNTEAFF
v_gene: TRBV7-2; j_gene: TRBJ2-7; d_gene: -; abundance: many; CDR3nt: TGTGCCAGCAACCAAGGGACATTTTACGAGCAGTACTTC; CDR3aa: CASNQGTFYEQYF
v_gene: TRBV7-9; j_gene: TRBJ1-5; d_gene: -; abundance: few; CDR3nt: TGTGCCAGCGCCTTAGGGTATAGCAATCAGCCCCAGCATTTT; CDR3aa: CASALGYSNQPQHF
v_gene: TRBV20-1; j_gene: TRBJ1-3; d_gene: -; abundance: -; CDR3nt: TGCAGTGCTAGAGATACCGGCAGGTCTGGAAACACCATATATTTT; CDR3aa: CSARDTGRSGNTIYF
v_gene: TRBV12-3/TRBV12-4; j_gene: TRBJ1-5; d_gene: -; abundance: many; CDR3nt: TGTGCCAGCAGCCGAATGGGGATAGGGGGTTATAGCAATCAGCCCCAGCATTTT; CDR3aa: CASSRMGIGGYSNQPQHF
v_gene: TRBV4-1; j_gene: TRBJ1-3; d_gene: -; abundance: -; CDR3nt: TGCGCCAGCAGCCCCTCCTCTGGAAACACCATATATTTT; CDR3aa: CASSPSSGNTIYF
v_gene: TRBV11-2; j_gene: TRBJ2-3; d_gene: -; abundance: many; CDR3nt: TGTGCCAGCAGCCCTACAACAGATACGCAGTATTTT; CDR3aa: CASSPTTDTQYF
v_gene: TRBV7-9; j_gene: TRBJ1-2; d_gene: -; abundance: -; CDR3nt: TGTGCCAGCAGTTTCAGGGAAAACTATGGCTACACCTTC; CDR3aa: CASSFRENYGYTF
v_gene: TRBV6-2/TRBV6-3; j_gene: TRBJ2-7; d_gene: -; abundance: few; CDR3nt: TGTGCCAGCACTCTCTCCGGAGGAGGGTCCGAGCAGTACTTC; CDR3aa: CASTLSGGGSEQYF
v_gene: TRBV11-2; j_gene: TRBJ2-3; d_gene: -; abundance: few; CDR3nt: TGTGCCAGCAGCTTAGATCGGGGAGATACGCAGTATTTT; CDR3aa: CASSLDRGDTQYF